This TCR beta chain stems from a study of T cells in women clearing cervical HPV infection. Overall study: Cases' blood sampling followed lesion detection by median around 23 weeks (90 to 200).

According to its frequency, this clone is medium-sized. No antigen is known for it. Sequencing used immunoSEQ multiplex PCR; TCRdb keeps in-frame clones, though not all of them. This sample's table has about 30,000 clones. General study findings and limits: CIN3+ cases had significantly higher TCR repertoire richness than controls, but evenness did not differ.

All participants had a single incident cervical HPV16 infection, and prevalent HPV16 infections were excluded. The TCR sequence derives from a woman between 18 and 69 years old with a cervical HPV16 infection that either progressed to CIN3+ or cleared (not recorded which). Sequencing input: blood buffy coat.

CDR3 sequence reads: CASSYSRAGADTQYF. The CDR3 DNA, read in part, is TGTGCCAGCAGTTACTCGAGGGCAGGGGCAGATACG. The chain links TRBV6-2 or TRBV6-3 to TRBJ2-3, with D possibly matching TRBD1 (6 bases). Read sequence stops 3 residues before the CDR3 end, and the germline J gene provides the missing end. The CDR3 is made up of 15 amino acids. The ends were cut back, 0 bases at V and 4 bases at J, with 11 bases in the middle. Per the germline V gene, CDR1 is MNHEY and CDR2 is SVGEGT.